This T cell receptor beta chain was retrieved from a study of blood T cells in healthy people across ages. Study information: Roughly one uniquely barcoded beta molecule per two T cells was captured. Study-wide findings and caveats: Aged donors had fewer naive CD4+ cells and lower diversity than long-lived donors.

The donors, healthy Caucasians from Russia, were aged roughly 6 to 100. CDR1 and CDR2 from the germline V gene are DFQATT and SNEGSKA (reference sequence). CDR3 length equals 15 residues. V was pared by 2 bases and J by 4 bases, with 10 bases of the junction left unmatched. Using a J-beta primer mix together with a sample-barcoded 5' primer, a second PCR was run for roughly 6 to 12 cycles. TCRdb analysed the 5' RACE reads with MiXCR anew, one entry per CDR3 protein. The sample yields 790,000 or so distinct CDR3 sequences, 35% to 60% seen once. Concerning this clonotype: Its target is not known.

This TCR derives from an elderly man in good health. Sequencing was done on a sample of blood. This sequence joins TRBV20-1 and TRBJ2-7; the match to TRBD2 covers 8 bases. The CDR3 nucleotides are TGCAGTGCTAGACCAATGACGGGAGGGAGTTACGAGCAGTACTTC. Amino acids: CSARPMTGGSYEQYF.